The rows below give T cell receptor beta chains drawn from one sample of a study of cytomegalovirus exposure and HLA in healthy donors. Sequenced by immunoSEQ multiplex PCR; TCRdb stores in-frame clones only, minus some. In the table there are 71,000 or so clones, around 94% of which are singletons. Sequenced: PBMCs. The receptors here all came from a woman between 18 and 29 years old in good health and CMV-seronegative. Each CDR3 is given without its conserved first and last residue.

cdr3_aa	v_call	cdr3_length	j_call
SGRVNEKLF	TRBV29-1	9	TRBJ1-4
ASSSTGAYNSPLH	TRBV7-8	13	TRBJ1-6
ASSFQGADTEAF	TRBV5-6	12	TRBJ1-1
ASSTGGVGNTIY	TRBV6-5	12	TRBJ1-3
ASLGQGARLSTEAF	TRBV4-1	14	TRBJ1-1
ASSDRQEINEQF	TRBV2	12	TRBJ2-1
ASSLVGGRNYNEQF	TRBV11-3	14	TRBJ2-1
AWTGGNYGYT	TRBV30	10	TRBJ1-2
ASSDSFGFNQPQH	TRBV10-2	13	TRBJ1-5
ASSSVLGELF	TRBV11-2	10	TRBJ2-2
ASSTRLAGGWYEQY	TRBV7-7	14	TRBJ2-7
ASSPDQETQY	TRBV7-7	10	TRBJ2-5
ASSQSSGMDQY	TRBV23-1	11	TRBJ2-5
SVDTGHSGEQY	TRBV29-1	11	TRBJ2-7
ASTEGRGRDTQY	TRBV2	12	TRBJ2-3
ASSPGPGYEQY	TRBV5-1	11	TRBJ2-7
ASSGRVSNQPQH	TRBV5-8	12	TRBJ1-5
ASPLAGGPDTQY	TRBV2	12	TRBJ2-3
ASSQTGGYFQPQH	TRBV6-1	13	TRBJ1-5
ANPVTYRVDYGYT	TRBV6-8	13	TRBJ1-2
ASSQEVWGTSGSYTQY	TRBV4-1	16	TRBJ2-3
ASSQPTVNTEAF	TRBV4-1	12	TRBJ1-1
ASSFREPLGGELF	TRBV18	13	TRBJ2-2
ASSLQGRTEAF	TRBV7-2	11	TRBJ1-1
ASRLRGVSNTEAF	TRBV28	13	TRBJ1-1
ASRGGAATNEKLF	TRBV28	13	TRBJ1-4
ASSLQTGGADTQY	TRBV7-9	13	TRBJ2-3
ASSQDVGGNYNSPLH	TRBV4-3	15	TRBJ1-6
ASSQEGGDGSQPQH	TRBV4-2	14	TRBJ1-5